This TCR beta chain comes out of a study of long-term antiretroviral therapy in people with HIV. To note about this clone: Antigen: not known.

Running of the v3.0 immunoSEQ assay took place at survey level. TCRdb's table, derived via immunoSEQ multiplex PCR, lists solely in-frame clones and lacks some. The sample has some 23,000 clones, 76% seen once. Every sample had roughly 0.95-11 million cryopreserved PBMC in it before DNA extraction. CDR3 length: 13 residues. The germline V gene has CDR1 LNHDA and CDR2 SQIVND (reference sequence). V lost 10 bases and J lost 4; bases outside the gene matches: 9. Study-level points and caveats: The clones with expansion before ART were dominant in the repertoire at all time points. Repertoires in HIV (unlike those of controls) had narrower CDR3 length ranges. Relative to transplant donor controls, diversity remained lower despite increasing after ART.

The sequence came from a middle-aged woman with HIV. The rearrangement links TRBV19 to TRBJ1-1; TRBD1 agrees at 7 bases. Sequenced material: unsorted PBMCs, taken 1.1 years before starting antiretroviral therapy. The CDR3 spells CATWDSFGTEAFF. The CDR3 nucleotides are TGTGCCACCTGGGACAGCTTTGGCACTGAAGCTTTCTTT.